The clone carrying this T cell receptor (beta chain) showed up just once. The antigen remains undetermined. The sample is drawn from a study of cytomegalovirus exposure and HLA in healthy donors. Broader study findings: There were 164 TCR beta chains listed as cytomegalovirus-associated.

V was pared by 0 bases and J by 1 base, with 8 bases between. In germline, CDR1 is SGHRS, CDR2 YFSETQ. CDR3 size: 15 residues. Researchers ran the PCR with 60 Vbeta and 13 Jbeta primers. Sequenced by immunoSEQ multiplex PCR; TCRdb stores in-frame clones only, minus some. The sample yields some 38,000 clones, about half seen once. The rearrangement links TRBV5-1 to TRBJ1-5; possibly TRBD1 for D (6 bases). Sample: PBMCs. The receptor was derived from a middle-aged woman in good health and CMV-seropositive. CDR3 residues: CASSLAGVSNQPQHF. DNA for the CDR3: TGCGCCAGCAGCTTGGCAGGGGTAAGCAATCAGCCCCAGCATTTT.